The rows below give T cell receptor beta chains drawn from one sample of a study of technical replicates of blood from a handful of donors. TCRdb's copy holds only in-frame clones and misses some; the assay was immunoSEQ multiplex PCR. Of approximately 89,000 clones listed, 85% to 95% were seen once; the top ten hold 0.2% to 0.25%. The sequencing sample was made of T cells isolated from PBMCs. These TCRs come from a human donor in good health. Each CDR3 is given with its conserved first and last residue.

len | j_gene | v_gene | CDR3aa
20 | TRBJ2-2 | TRBV27 | CASSLFPLLAGGMNTGELFF
12 | TRBJ2-2 | TRBV19 | CASRDISGELFF
15 | TRBJ2-1 | TRBV18 | CASSPRDRGANEQFF
13 | TRBJ2-5 | TRBV7-9 | CASSLAPGETQYF
16 | TRBJ2-1 | TRBV2 | CASSELAGERYNEQFF
13 | TRBJ2-7 | TRBV6-6 | CASSPGSSYEQYF
14 | TRBJ1-6 | TRBV6-4 | CASSVGPAASPLHF
15 | TRBJ1-6 | TRBV5-4 | CASSLYSSYNSPLHF
12 | TRBJ2-5 | TRBV19 | CASSRGRETQYF
14 | TRBJ1-2 | TRBV6-5 | CASSYLQVGYGYTF
13 | TRBJ1-5 | TRBV28 | CASRNSGDQPQHF
15 | TRBJ1-5 | TRBV4-1 | CASSPVMVSNQPQHF
14 | TRBJ1-6 | TRBV11-2 | CASSLVQGNSPLHF
15 | TRBJ2-7 | TRBV10-3 | CAIKDERGGLYEQYF
11 | TRBJ1-2 | TRBV29-1 | CSVAEIYGYTF
13 | TRBJ2-7 | TRBV9 | CASSVSEGDEQYF
16 | TRBJ2-2 | TRBV27 | CASSPQGARQTGELFF
14 | TRBJ2-7 | TRBV29-1 | CSVASGVRLREQYF
13 | TRBJ1-2 | TRBV10-3 | CAISRQGVYGYTF
16 | TRBJ1-5 | TRBV28 | CASSRAGGYANQPQHF
15 | TRBJ1-5 | TRBV15 | CATSRGQNPNQPQHF
13 | TRBJ2-3 | TRBV29-1 | CSVGRDYTDTQYF
19 | TRBJ1-2 | TRBV7-9 | CASSLLPYYRGLYNYGYTF